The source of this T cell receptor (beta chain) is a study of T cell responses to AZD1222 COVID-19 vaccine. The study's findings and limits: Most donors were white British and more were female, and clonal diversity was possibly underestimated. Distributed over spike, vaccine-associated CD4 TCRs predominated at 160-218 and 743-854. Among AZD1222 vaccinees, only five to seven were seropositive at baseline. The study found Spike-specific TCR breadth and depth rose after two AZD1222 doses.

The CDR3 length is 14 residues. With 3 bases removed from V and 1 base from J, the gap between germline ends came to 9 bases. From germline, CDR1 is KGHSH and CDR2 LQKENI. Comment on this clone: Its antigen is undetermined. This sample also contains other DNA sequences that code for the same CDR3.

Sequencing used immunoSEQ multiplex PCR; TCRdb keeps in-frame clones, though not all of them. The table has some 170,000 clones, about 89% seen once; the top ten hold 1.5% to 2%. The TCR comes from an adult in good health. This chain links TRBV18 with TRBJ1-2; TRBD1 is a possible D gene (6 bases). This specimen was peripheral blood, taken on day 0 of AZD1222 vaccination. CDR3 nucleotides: TGTGCCAGCTCACCCCGGACAGATAACTATGGCTACACCTTC. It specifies CASSPRTDNYGYTF.